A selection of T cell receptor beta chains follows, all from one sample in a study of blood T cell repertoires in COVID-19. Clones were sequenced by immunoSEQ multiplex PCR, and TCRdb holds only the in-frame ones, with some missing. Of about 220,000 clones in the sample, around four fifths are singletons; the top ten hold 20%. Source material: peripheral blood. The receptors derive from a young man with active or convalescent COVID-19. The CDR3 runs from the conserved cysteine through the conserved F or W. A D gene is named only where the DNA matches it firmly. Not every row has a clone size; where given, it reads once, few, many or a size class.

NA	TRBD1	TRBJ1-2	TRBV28	TGTGCCAGCAGACTACAGGGGGAACGAGTTTACGGCTACACCTTC	CASRLQGERVYGYTF
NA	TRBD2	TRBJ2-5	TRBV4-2	TGTGCCAGCAGCGCGGGGGGACAAGAGACCCAGTACTTC	CASSAGGQETQYF
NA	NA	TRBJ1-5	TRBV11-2	TGTGCCAGCAGCTTAGGTCCGAATCAGCCCCAGCATTTT	CASSLGPNQPQHF
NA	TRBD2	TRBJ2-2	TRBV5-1	TGCGCCAGCAGCTTGGATCAGCGACTAGCGGGAGGCCGCCTGAACACCGGGGAGCTGTTTTTT	CASSLDQRLAGGRLNTGELFF
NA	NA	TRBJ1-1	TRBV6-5	TGTGCCAGCGAACGGGTACAGGGCCTCCACACTGAAGCTTTCTTT	CASERVQGLHTEAFF
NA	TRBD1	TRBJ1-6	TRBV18	TGTGCCAGCTCACCCCGAACAGGGGCGAACAATTCACCCCTCCACTTT	CASSPRTGANNSPLHF
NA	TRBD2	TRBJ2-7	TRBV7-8	TGTGCCAGCAGCGCCTCCCCGGGAGGGCAGAACGAGCAGTACTTC	CASSASPGGQNEQYF
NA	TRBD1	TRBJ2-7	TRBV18	TGTGCCAGCTCCCCCGGGACAGGGGGCTACGAGCAGTACTTC	CASSPGTGGYEQYF
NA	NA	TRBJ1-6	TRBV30	TGTGCCTGTAAGGCTACCGGAACTGGGCGAACACCCCTCCACTTT	CACKATGTGRTPLHF
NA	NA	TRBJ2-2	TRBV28	TGTGCCAGCAGTCCCCACTCAAGTAACACCGGGGAGCTGTTTTTT	CASSPHSSNTGELFF
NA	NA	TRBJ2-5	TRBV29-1	TGCAGCGTTGCGGGAAAAGAGACCCAGTACTTC	CSVAGKETQYF
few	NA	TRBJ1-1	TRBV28	TGTGCCAGCAGTTTTGTTCGGGGGGCGCGAAATTCAGTTGACACTGAAGCTTTCTTT	CASSFVRGARNSVDTEAFF
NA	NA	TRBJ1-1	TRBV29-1	TGCAGCGTGGCCCGTCCAGGGAAGGGGAACACTGAAGCTTTCTTT	CSVARPGKGNTEAFF